This T cell receptor (beta chain) derives from a study of beta chain features in type 1 diabetes. Study-wide results and caveats: Amplification by PCR could prefer shorter templates, with the same effect in patients and controls. Within each of all four CD4+ subsets, Type 1 diabetes patients had TCRB CDR3s that were moderately but significantly shorter. Type 1 diabetes patients had fewer VDJ junction insertions and more deletions.

Sorted populations all exceeded 95% purity. Trimming took 1 base from V and 6 from J, leaving 8 bases between them. This CDR3 is 13 amino acids long. CDR1 and CDR2 from the germline V gene are SEHNR and FQNEAQ (reference sequence). cDNA synthesis used the whole RNA isolate, giving expressed TCRB sequences. The assay was immunoSEQ multiplex PCR, and TCRdb's table has in-frame clones only and misses some. The table lists some 660,000 clones, more than 12% of them singletons. This clone appeared a few times. The target antigen is unknown. The sample has other DNA sequences that encode this CDR3 too. Sequenced sample: naive CD4+ T cells from blood. The genes are TRBV7-9 and TRBJ2-3, with D unresolved. This TCR came from a man younger than 35 with type 1 diabetes. CDR3 coding DNA: TGTGCCAGCAGCTTAGGGTTAGCTGATACGCAGTATTTT. Its protein product is CASSLGLADTQYF.